Each of the 19 T cell receptor beta chains below was sequenced from the same sample in a study of blood T cell repertoires in COVID-19. Using immunoSEQ multiplex PCR, the repertoire was profiled, and TCRdb retains in-frame clones only, with some absent. Among 150,000 to 200,000 clones, about four fifths were seen once, and the ten largest hold approximately 15%. Specimen: peripheral blood. Receptors were obtained from a woman at least 80 years old with acute or convalescent COVID-19.

This chain uses TRBV7-9 with TRBJ2-2; D is perhaps TRBD1 (6 bases). The CDR3 loop spans 14 amino acids. Trimming removed 2 bases at V and 7 bases at J, with 11 bases between. Germline values: CDR1 SEHNR, CDR2 FQNEAQ (reference sequence). CDR3 sequence: CASSLRQAGGELFF. The CDR3 nucleotides are TGTGCCAGCAGCTTAAGACAGGCCGGCGGGGAGCTGTTTTTT. The full variable domain, with the rest looked up from reference TRBV7-9 and TRBJ2-2, is DTGVSQNPRHKITKRGQNVTFRCDPISEHNRLYWYRQTLGQGPEFLTYFQNEAQLEKSRLLSDRFSAERPKGSFSTLEIQRTEQGDSAMYLCASSLRQAGGELFFGEGSRLTVL.

This clone turned up a few times. The V gene is TRBV2, the J gene TRBJ1-1, with D possibly TRBD1 on 6 matching bases. This CDR3 contains 16 residues. The V end was cut by 5 bases, the J end by 3 bases, with 19 bases between. Germline V gives CDR1 SNHLY, CDR2 FYNNEI. The CDR3 sequence is CASSFSQGVPDTEAFF. The CDR3 region has the DNA TGTGCCAGCAGTTTCTCACAGGGAGTACCTGACACTGAAGCTTTCTTT.

This clone was detected only a few times. The chain has TRBV4-1 and TRBJ2-7, with 7 bases fitting TRBD1. This CDR3 is built from 14 residues. Per germline, CDR1 MGHRA and CDR2 YSYEKL. V was pared by 5 bases and J by 6 bases, with 10 bases of the junction left unmatched. CDR3 in amino acids: CASSGRDSSSEQYF. The CDR3 DNA follows: TGCGCCAGCAGCGGACGGGACAGTAGCTCCGAGCAGTACTTC.

This clone was found a few times. The chain uses TRBV28 and TRBJ1-3; no definite D call. The germline V gene has CDR1 MDHEN and CDR2 SYDVKM. Trimming removed 5 bases from V and 11 bases from J, with 19 bases in between. The CDR3 spans 14 residues. The DNA for the CDR3 is TGTGCCAGCAGTACCGCCACCCTACCTGAGTCCATATATTTT. Translation: CASSTATLPESIYF.

The rearrangement joins TRBV11-2 to TRBJ2-2; D might be TRBD2 (7 bases). Trimming took 2 bases from V and 4 from J, leaving 11 bases between them. The CDR3 runs to 15 residues. Germline assignment: CDR1 SGHAT and CDR2 FQNNGV. CDR3 region: CASSLRGGGTGELFF. In nucleotides, the CDR3 is TGTGCCAGCAGCTTAAGGGGGGGCGGCACCGGGGAGCTGTTTTTT. Complete variable domain (other parts from reference TRBV11-2 and TRBJ2-2): EAGVAQSPRYKIIEKRQSVAFWCNPISGHATLYWYQQILGQGPKLLIQFQNNGVVDDSQLPKDRFSAERLKGVDSTLKIQPAKLEDSAVYLCASSLRGGGTGELFFGEGSRLTVL.

The chain carries TRBV15 and TRBJ2-7; TRBD1 agrees at 9 bases. V was clipped by 2 bases and J by 4 bases; unmatched bases: 6. This CDR3 is built from 15 residues. CDR1 and CDR2 from the germline V gene are LNHNV and YYDKDF (reference sequence). CDR3 loop: CATSRPGQGRYEQYF. The CDR3 nucleotides read TGTGCCACCAGCAGACCGGGACAGGGTCGGTACGAGCAGTACTTC.

The V gene is TRBV7-8, the J gene TRBJ1-4; 7 bases map to TRBD1. The CDR3 is 14 amino acids. V trimming: 4 bases; J trimming: 5 bases; junction bases outside the gene matches: 4. Per the germline V gene, CDR1 is SGHVS and CDR2 is FQNEAQ. In DNA, the CDR3 is TGTGCCAGCAGCTCACAGGGGTACAATGAAAAACTGTTTTTT. Protein: CASSSQGYNEKLFF.

This chain joins TRBV24-1 and TRBJ2-7; 7 bases agree with TRBD1. The CDR3 contains 13 residues. Germline trimming cut 2 bases from V and 4 bases from J; bases unmatched to any gene: 1. Germline CDR1 KGHDR, CDR2 SFDVKD. The CDR3 protein is CATSDSQGYEQYF. The DNA for the CDR3 is TGTGCCACCAGTGATTCACAGGGGTACGAGCAGTACTTC.

This sequence joins TRBV6-2 or TRBV6-3 and TRBJ1-2; 9 bases align to TRBD1. The trim removed 2 bases at V and 3 bases at J, leaving 13 bases unmatched. Germline-derived CDR1 and CDR2 are MNHEY and SVGEGT. CDR3 length: 18 amino acids. Here the CDR3 reads CASSYDPGQGGPDYGYTF. The CDR3 nucleotides read TGTGCCAGCAGTTACGACCCGGGACAGGGAGGCCCTGACTATGGCTACACCTTC.

This sequence joins TRBV28 and TRBJ1-5, with a possible D match to TRBD1 (6 bases). V lost 6 bases and J lost 4, with 16 bases in between. The CDR3 contains 15 residues. The germline V gene encodes CDR1 MDHEN and CDR2 SYDVKM. This CDR3 is CASSFFGGLNQPQHF. The CDR3 coding sequence is TGTGCCAGCAGCTTTTTTGGGGGCTTAAATCAGCCCCAGCATTTT.

The rearrangement uses TRBV18 and TRBJ2-7; D remains unclear. CDR1 and CDR2 from the germline V gene are KGHSH and LQKENI. This CDR3 is built from 13 residues. Trimming shortened V by 6 bases and J by 6 bases, and 15 bases separated the two germline ends. DNA of the CDR3: TGTGCCAGCTCGCCAATTCTAGGTGGCGAGCAGTACTTC. It translates to CASSPILGGEQYF.

This sequence joins TRBV7-8 and TRBJ1-3, with D uncertain. The CDR3 contains 16 residues. Looked up from germline, CDR1 is SGHVS and CDR2 is FQNEAQ. With 1 base removed from V and 0 bases from J, the gap between germline ends came to 10 bases. This CDR3 reads CASSLEEPRSGNTIYF. The CDR3 DNA follows: TGTGCCAGCAGCTTAGAAGAGCCACGCTCTGGAAACACCATATATTTT.

V is TRBV18 and J is TRBJ2-1; the match to TRBD1 covers 9 bases. The V segment lost 2 bases and the J segment 10 bases; nucleotides outside the gene matches: 6. This CDR3 is built from 14 residues. Germline V gives CDR1 KGHSH, CDR2 LQKENI. CDR3 residues: CASSPGQGLGEQFF. The CDR3 nucleotides read TGTGCCAGCTCACCAGGACAGGGGCTTGGGGAGCAGTTCTTC.

J is TRBJ2-4 and V is TRBV7-9; TRBD1 is a possible D gene (6 bases). CDR1 is SEHNR and CDR2 is FQNEAQ in the germline V gene (reference sequence). V dropped 5 bases and J dropped 1 base, with 15 bases sitting between them. The CDR3 covers 16 residues. This chain's CDR3 is CASSPPTGNAKNIQYF. The CDR3 region has the DNA TGTGCCAGCAGCCCACCTACAGGGAACGCCAAAAACATTCAGTACTTC.

The CDR3 protein is CASSSEVSSGRQPQHF. Here the CDR3 DNA reads TGTGCCAGTAGTAGTGAGGTCTCATCAGGGAGGCAGCCCCAGCATTTT. The chain carries TRBV19 and TRBJ1-5; the D gene is possibly TRBD1 (5 bases). Germline V gives CDR1 LNHDA, CDR2 SQIVND (reference sequence). The CDR3 covers 16 residues. V shed 4 bases and J shed 7 bases, with 20 bases lying between them.

The chain recombines TRBV4-2 with TRBJ1-3, with unresolved D. CDR1 and CDR2 (germline): LGHNA, YNFKEQ. V lost 1 base and J 3 bases, leaving 4 bases between the germline ends. The CDR3 runs 13 residues. As DNA, the CDR3 is TGTGCCAGCAGCCAAGGAGTTGGAAACACCATATATTTT. Translation: CASSQGVGNTIYF.

V gene TRBV2 combines with J gene TRBJ2-1; D might be TRBD2 (5 bases). Germline CDR1 SNHLY, CDR2 FYNNEI. This CDR3 region has 14 residues. V was clipped by 8 bases and J by 3 bases, with 14 bases between them. The CDR3 loop reads CASLRRAGYNEQFF. The CDR3 DNA reads as TGTGCCAGCCTCAGGCGGGCGGGCTACAATGAGCAGTTCTTC.

V is TRBV6-5 and J is TRBJ2-3; D is possibly TRBD2 (5 bases). Germline CDR1 reads MNHEY; CDR2 reads SVGAGI. The ends were cut back, 8 bases at V and 0 bases at J, with 9 bases in the middle. The CDR3 totals 13 residues. The CDR3 sequence: CASPAVSTDTQYF. The CDR3 nucleotides are TGTGCCAGCCCAGCGGTGAGCACAGATACGCAGTATTTT.

The rearrangement links TRBV7-8 to TRBJ1-2, with TRBD1 identical over 7 bases. CDR1 and CDR2 (germline): SGHVS, FQNEAQ. The CDR3 is 14 residues long. V lost 5 bases, J lost 2 bases, and 5 bases stayed unmatched. The CDR3 protein is CASSQSGQNYGYTF. The CDR3 DNA reads as TGTGCCAGCAGCCAGTCGGGACAGAACTATGGCTACACCTTC.